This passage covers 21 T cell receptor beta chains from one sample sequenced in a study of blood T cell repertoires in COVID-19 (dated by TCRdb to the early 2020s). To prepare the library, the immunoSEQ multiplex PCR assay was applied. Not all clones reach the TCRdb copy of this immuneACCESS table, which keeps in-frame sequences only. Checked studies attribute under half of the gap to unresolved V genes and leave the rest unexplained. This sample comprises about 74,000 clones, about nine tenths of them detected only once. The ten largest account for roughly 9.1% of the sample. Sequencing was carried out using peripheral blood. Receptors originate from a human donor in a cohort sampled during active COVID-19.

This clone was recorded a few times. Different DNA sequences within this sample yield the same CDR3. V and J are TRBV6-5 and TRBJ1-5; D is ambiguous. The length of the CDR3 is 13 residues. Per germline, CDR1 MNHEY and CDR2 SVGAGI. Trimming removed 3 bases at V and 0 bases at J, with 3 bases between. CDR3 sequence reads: CASSYNSNQPQHF. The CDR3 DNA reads TGTGCCAGCAGTTATAATAGCAATCAGCCCCAGCATTTT.

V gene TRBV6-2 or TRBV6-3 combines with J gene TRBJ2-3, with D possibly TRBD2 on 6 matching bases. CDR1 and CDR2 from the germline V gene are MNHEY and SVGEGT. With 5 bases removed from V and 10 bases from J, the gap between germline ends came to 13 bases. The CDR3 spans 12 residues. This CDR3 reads CASSKGGWAQYF. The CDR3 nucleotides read TGTGCCAGCAGTAAGGGAGGTTGGGCGCAGTATTTT.

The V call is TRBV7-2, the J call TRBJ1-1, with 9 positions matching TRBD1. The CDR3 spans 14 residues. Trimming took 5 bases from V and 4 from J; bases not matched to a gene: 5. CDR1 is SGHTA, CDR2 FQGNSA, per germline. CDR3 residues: CASSGTGGRTEAFF. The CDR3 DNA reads TGTGCCAGCAGCGGAACAGGGGGCCGCACTGAAGCTTTCTTT.

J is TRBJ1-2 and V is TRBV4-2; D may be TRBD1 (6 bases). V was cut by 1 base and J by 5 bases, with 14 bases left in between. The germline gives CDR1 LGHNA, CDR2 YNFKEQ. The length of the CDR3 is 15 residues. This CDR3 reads CASSQVSGDTYGYTF. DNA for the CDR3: TGTGCCAGCAGCCAAGTCTCCGGGGACACTTATGGCTACACCTTC.

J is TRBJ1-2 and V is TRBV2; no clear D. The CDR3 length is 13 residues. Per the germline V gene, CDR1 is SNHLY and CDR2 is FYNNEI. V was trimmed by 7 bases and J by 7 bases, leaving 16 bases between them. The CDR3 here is CASTGEVVGGYTF. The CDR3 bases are TGTGCCAGCACCGGGGAGGTAGTTGGTGGCTACACCTTC. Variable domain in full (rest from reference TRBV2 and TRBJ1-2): EPEVTQTPSHQVTQMGQEVILRCVPISNHLYFYWYRQILGQKVEFLVSFYNNEISEKSEIFDDQFSVERPDGSNFTLKIRSTKLEDSAMYFCASTGEVVGGYTFGSGTRLTVV.

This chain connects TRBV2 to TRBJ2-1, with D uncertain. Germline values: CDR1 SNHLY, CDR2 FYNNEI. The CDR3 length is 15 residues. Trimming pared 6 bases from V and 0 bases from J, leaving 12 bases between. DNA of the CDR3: TGTGCCAGCAGGGCCTATAGGAGCTCCTACAATGAGCAGTTCTTC. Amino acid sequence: CASRAYRSSYNEQFF.

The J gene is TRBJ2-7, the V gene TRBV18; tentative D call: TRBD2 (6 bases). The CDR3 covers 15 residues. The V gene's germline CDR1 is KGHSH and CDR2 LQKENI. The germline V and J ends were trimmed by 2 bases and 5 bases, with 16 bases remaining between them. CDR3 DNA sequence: TGTGCCAGCTCACCAAGGCCACTAGCTTCCCACGAGCAGTACTTC. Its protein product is CASSPRPLASHEQYF.

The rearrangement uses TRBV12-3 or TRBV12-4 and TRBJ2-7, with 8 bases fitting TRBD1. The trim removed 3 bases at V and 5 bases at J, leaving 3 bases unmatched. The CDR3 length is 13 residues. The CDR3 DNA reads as TGTGCCAGCAGTTTTGACAGGGGTCACGAGCAGTACTTC. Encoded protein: CASSFDRGHEQYF.

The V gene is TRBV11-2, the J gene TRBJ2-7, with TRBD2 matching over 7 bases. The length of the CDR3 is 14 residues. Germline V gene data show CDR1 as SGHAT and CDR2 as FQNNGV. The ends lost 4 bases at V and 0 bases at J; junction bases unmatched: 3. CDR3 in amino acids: CASSSGTISYEQYF. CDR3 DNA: TGTGCCAGCAGCTCGGGGACTATCTCCTACGAGCAGTACTTC. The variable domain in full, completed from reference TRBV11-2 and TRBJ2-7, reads EAGVAQSPRYKIIEKRQSVAFWCNPISGHATLYWYQQILGQGPKLLIQFQNNGVVDDSQLPKDRFSAERLKGVDSTLKIQPAKLEDSAVYLCASSSGTISYEQYFGPGTRLTVT.

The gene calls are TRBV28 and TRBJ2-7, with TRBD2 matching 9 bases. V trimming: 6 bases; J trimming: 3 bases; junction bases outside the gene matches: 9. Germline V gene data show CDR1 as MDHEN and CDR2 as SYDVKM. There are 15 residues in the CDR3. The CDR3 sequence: CASSFIWTSDYEQYF. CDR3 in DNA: TGTGCCAGCAGCTTTATATGGACTAGCGACTACGAGCAGTACTTC.

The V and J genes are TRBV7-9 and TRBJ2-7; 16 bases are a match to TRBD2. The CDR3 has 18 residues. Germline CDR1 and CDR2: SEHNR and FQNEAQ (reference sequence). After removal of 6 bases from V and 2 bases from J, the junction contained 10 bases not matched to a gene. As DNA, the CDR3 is TGTGCCAGCAGTCCCCTTCCGGGACTAGCGGGAGGGCCCTACGAGCAGTACTTC. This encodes CASSPLPGLAGGPYEQYF.

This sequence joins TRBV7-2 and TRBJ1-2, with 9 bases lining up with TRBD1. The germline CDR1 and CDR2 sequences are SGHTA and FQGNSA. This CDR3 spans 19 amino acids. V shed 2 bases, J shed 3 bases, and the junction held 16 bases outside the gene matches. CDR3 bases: TGTGCCAGCAGCTTATTACCCCCGGCTAGGACAGGGGTGGACTATGGCTACACCTTC. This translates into CASSLLPPARTGVDYGYTF.

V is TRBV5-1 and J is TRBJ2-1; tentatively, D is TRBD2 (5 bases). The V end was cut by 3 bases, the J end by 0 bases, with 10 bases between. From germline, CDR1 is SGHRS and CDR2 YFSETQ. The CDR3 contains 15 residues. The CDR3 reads CASSSTSGSYNEQFF. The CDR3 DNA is TGCGCCAGCAGCTCTACTAGTGGCTCCTACAATGAGCAGTTCTTC.

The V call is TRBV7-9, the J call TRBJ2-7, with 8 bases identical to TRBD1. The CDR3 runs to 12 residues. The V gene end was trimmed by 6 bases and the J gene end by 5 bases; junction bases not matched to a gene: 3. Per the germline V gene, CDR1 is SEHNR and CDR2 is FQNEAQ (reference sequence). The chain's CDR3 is CASRLDRDEQYF. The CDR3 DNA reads TGTGCCAGCAGACTGGACAGGGACGAGCAGTACTTC.

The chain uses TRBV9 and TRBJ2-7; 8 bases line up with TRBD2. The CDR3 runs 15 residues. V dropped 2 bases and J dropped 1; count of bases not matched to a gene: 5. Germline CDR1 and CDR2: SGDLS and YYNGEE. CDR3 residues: CASSVDPGGSYEQYF. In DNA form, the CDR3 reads TGTGCCAGCAGCGTCGACCCGGGGGGGTCCTACGAGCAGTACTTC. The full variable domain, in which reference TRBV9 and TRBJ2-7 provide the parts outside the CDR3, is DSGVTQTPKHLITATGQRVTLRCSPRSGDLSVYWYQQSLDQGLQFLIQYYNGEERAKGNILERFSAQQFPDLHSELNLSSLELGDSALYFCASSVDPGGSYEQYFGPGTRLTVT.

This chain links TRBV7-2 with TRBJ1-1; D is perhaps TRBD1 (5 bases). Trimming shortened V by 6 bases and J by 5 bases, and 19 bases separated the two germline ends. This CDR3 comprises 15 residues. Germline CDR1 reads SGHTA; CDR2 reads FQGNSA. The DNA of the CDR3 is TGTGCCAGCAGTAATTCTAGGGGCGCAAAGACTGAAGCTTTCTTT. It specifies CASSNSRGAKTEAFF.

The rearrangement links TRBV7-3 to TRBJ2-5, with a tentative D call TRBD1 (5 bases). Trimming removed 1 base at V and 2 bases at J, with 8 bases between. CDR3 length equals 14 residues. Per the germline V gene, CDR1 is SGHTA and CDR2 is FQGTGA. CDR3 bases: TGTGCCAGCAGCTTAAATGGGGCTCAAGAGACCCAGTACTTC. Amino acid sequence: CASSLNGAQETQYF.

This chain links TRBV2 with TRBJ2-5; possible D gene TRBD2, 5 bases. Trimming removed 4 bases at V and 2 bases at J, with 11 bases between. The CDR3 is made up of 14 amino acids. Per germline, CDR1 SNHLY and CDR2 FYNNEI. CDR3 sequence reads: CASSGTGIQETQYF. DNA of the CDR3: TGTGCCAGCAGTGGGACTGGGATTCAAGAGACCCAGTACTTC.

CDR3 amino acids: CASSISGQGASFSNQPQHF. As DNA, the CDR3 is TGTGCCAGTAGTATAAGTGGACAGGGGGCATCCTTTAGCAATCAGCCCCAGCATTTT. This chain uses TRBV19 with TRBJ1-5; the match to TRBD1 covers 11 bases. V gave up 2 bases and J gave up 0 bases; unmatched junction bases: 9. The length of the CDR3 is 19 residues. Germline lookup yields CDR1 LNHDA and CDR2 SQIVND (reference sequence).

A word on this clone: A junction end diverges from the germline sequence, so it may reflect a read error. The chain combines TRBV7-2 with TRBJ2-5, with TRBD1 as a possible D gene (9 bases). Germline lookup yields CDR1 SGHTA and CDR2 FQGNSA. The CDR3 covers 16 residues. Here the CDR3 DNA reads TGTGCCAGCAGCATAGCGGGACAGGGAAATCAAGAGACCCAGTACTTC. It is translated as CASSIAGQGNQETQYF. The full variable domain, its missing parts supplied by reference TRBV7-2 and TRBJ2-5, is GAGVSQSPSNKVTEKGKDVELRCDPISGHTALYWYRQSLGQGLEFLIYFQGNSAPDKSGLPSDRFSAERTGGSVSTLTIQRTQQEDSAVYLCASSIAGQGNQETQYFGPGTRLLVL.

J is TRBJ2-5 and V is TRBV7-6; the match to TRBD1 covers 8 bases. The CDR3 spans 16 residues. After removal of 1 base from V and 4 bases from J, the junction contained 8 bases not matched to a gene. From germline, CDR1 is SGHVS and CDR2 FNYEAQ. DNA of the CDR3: TGTGCCAGCAGCTTAGAGGACAGGGTGGTAGGAGAGACCCAGTACTTC. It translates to CASSLEDRVVGETQYF.